The rows below give T cell receptor beta chains drawn from one sample of a study of blood T cell repertoires in COVID-19. Generated by immunoSEQ multiplex PCR, the TCRdb table keeps only in-frame clones and is missing some. The table records around 120,000 clones, about 79% of them present only once. The sample was peripheral blood. Receptors were obtained from a man aged 70-80 years with acute or convalescent COVID-19. Both conserved end residues are part of each CDR3. The order of the fields is D gene, J gene, clone size, V gene, CDR3 DNA, CDR3 protein. D genes are given only for firm matches. Not all rows give a size; the values are once, few, many and, for expanded clones, a class.

NA TRBJ2-7 NA TRBV10-3 TGTGCCATCAGGAACCAGGGATACGAGCAGTACTTC CAIRNQGYEQYF
NA TRBJ1-6 NA TRBV18 TGTGCCAGCTCGGATTCGAGCGTAGTCCTCCACTTT CASSDSSVVLHF
NA TRBJ1-5 NA TRBV19 TGTGCCAGTAGTACACCACCGGGGCCCCAGCATTTT CASSTPPGPQHF
NA TRBJ2-5 NA TRBV5-6 TGTGCCAGCAGCCGGACAGACACCCAAGAGACCCAGTACTTC CASSRTDTQETQYF
TRBD1 TRBJ2-5 few TRBV2 TGTGCCAGCAGTTTACAGGGGGCGGGGGAGACCCAGTACTTC CASSLQGAGETQYF
TRBD2 TRBJ2-3 NA TRBV6-2/TRBV6-3 TGTGCCAGCAGTTTGGGGGGGGTGGAGTATTTT CASSLGGVEYF
TRBD1 TRBJ1-1 few TRBV11-2 TGTGCCAGCAGCTTTCCCGGACAGGTCGTGGGGTACACTGAAGCTTTCTTT CASSFPGQVVGYTEAFF
NA TRBJ1-5 NA TRBV7-6 TGTGCCAGCAGCCTCTCAGGGGTTTTGGGGCAGCCCCAGCATTTT CASSLSGVLGQPQHF
TRBD1 TRBJ2-3 NA TRBV6-5 TGTGCCAGCAGGGGGACAGGGGACCCCTCCGATACGCAGTATTTT CASRGTGDPSDTQYF
NA TRBJ1-4 NA TRBV29-1 TGCAGCGTTATTAGGGGAGGGAATGAAAAACTGTTTTTT CSVIRGGNEKLFF
NA TRBJ1-1 NA TRBV4-3 TGCGCCAGCAGCCATGACGTGACAGTCGCTGAAGCTTTCTTT CASSHDVTVAEAFF
NA TRBJ1-5 once TRBV6-2/TRBV6-3 TGTGCCAGCAGTTACGGAGGGGAGGGCAATCAGCCCCAGCATTTT CASSYGGEGNQPQHF
TRBD1 TRBJ1-1 NA TRBV4-2 TGTGCCAGCAGCCCCACGGACAGGTGGAACACTGAAGCTTTCTTT CASSPTDRWNTEAFF
NA TRBJ1-5 NA TRBV23-1 TGCGCCAGCAGATCAGAATCCGGGAGACCTTTCAATCAGCCCCAGCATTTT CASRSESGRPFNQPQHF
TRBD1 TRBJ1-1 NA TRBV7-9 TGTGCCAGCAGCTTAGCCGGGACAGGGAACACTGAAGCTTTCTTT CASSLAGTGNTEAFF
TRBD2 TRBJ2-7 NA TRBV11-2 TGTGCCAGCAGCTTACAACTAGCGGGGGTTGGCGAGCAGTACTTC CASSLQLAGVGEQYF
TRBD1 TRBJ2-7 NA TRBV12-3/TRBV12-4 TGTGCCAGCAGCCGCCGGGACAGCTACGAGCAGTACTTC CASSRRDSYEQYF
TRBD1 TRBJ2-1 NA TRBV4-2 TGTGCCAGCAGCCATACCTCGACAGGGGCGGGTGAGCAGTTCTTC CASSHTSTGAGEQFF
NA TRBJ2-7 NA TRBV14 TGTGCCAACACACAGATAGGCAGGATTTTTTCCTACGAGCAGTACTTC CANTQIGRIFSYEQYF
TRBD1 TRBJ2-6 NA TRBV5-5 TGTGCCAGCAGCTTGGTTGGGACAGGGGAACCTGGGGCCAACGTCCTGACTTTC CASSLVGTGEPGANVLTF
TRBD1 TRBJ1-2 once TRBV4-3 TGCGCCAGCAGCCAAGATCTAGTAAGGACAGGGGCTAACTATGGCTACACCTTC CASSQDLVRTGANYGYTF
NA TRBJ1-2 NA TRBV11-1 TGTGCCAGTGACACTTACTATGGCTACACCTTC CASDTYYGYTF
NA TRBJ2-1 NA TRBV2 TGTGCCAGCAGTGAGTTCGGAAGGGCCTCAGGGAATGAGCAGTTCTTC CASSEFGRASGNEQFF
NA TRBJ2-1 few TRBV29-1 TGCAGCGTTGAAGATCGTGGCGGCTCCTACAATGAGCAGTTCTTC CSVEDRGGSYNEQFF
TRBD2 TRBJ2-7 once TRBV5-4 TGTGCCAGCAGCTCCTACGCGAGCGGGGGGGTTTACGAGCAGTACTTC CASSSYASGGVYEQYF
NA TRBJ1-1 NA TRBV7-2 TGTGCCAGCAGCTTAGCCGTGGCGAACACTGAAGCTTTCTTT CASSLAVANTEAFF
NA TRBJ1-6 NA TRBV18 TGTGCCAGCTCCCCTGTAGACACGGCAAATTCACCCCTCCACTTT CASSPVDTANSPLHF
NA TRBJ1-2 NA TRBV4-1 TGCGCCAGCAGCCAAGTCCCAGGGAGGGCCGATGGCTACACCTTC CASSQVPGRADGYTF